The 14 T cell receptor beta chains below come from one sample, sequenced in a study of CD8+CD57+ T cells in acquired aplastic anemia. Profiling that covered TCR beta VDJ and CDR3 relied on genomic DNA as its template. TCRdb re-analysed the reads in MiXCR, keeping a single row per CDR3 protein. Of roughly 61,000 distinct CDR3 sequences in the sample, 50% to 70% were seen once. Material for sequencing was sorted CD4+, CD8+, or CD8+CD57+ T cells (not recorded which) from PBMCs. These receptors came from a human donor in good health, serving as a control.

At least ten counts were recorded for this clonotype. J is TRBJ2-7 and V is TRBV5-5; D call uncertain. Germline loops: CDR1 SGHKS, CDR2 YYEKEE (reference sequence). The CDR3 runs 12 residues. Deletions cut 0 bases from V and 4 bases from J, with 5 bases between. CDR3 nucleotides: TGTGCCAGCAGCTTGGGGGTATACGAGCAGTACTTC. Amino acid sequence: CASSLGVYEQYF.

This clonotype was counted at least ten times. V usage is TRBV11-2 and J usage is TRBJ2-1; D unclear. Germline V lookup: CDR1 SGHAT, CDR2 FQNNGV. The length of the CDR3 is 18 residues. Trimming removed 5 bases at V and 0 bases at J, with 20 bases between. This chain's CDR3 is CASSPLPRATSSYNEQFF. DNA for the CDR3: TGTGCCAGCAGCCCCCTCCCTCGGGCTACAAGCTCCTACAATGAGCAGTTCTTC.

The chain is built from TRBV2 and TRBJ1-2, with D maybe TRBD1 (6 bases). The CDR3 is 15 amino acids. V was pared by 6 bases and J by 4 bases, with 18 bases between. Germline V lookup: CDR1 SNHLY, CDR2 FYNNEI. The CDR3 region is CASRSLAGHLYGYTF. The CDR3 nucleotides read TGTGCCAGCAGGTCCCTAGCGGGACACCTCTATGGCTACACCTTC. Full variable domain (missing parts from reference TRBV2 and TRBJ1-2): EPEVTQTPSHQVTQMGQEVILRCVPISNHLYFYWYRQILGQKVEFLVSFYNNEISEKSEIFDDQFSVERPDGSNFTLKIRSTKLEDSAMYFCASRSLAGHLYGYTFGSGTRLTVV.

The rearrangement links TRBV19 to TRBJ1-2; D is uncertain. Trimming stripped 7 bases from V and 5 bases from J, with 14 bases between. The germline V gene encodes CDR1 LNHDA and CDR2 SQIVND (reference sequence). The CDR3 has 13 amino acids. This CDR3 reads CASTLLGFYGYTF. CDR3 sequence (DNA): TGTGCCAGTACCCTTCTGGGGTTTTATGGCTACACCTTC.

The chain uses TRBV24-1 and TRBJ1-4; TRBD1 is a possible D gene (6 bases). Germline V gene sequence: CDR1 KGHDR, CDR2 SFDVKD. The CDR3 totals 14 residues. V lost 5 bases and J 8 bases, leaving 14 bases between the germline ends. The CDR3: CATSGYGTGEKLFF. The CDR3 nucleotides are TGTGCCACCAGTGGATATGGTACAGGGGAAAAACTGTTTTTT.

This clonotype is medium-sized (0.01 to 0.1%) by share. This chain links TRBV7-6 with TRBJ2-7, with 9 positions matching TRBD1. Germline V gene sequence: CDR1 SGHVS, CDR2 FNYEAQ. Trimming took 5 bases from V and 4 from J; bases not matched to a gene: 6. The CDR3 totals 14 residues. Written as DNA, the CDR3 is TGTGCCAGCAGCGTACAGGGGGCGCGATACGAGCAGTACTTC. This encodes CASSVQGARYEQYF.

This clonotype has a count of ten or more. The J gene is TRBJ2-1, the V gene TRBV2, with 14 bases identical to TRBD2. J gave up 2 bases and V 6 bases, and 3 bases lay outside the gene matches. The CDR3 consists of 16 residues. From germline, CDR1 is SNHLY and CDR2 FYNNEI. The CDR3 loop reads CASSSTSGRAYNEQFF. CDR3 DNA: TGTGCCAGCAGCTCGACTAGCGGGAGGGCCTACAATGAGCAGTTCTTC.

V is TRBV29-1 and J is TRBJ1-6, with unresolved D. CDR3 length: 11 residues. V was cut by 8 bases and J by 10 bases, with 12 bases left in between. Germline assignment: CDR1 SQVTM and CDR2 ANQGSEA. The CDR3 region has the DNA TGCAGCTTGACACACGACTCACCCCTCCACTTT. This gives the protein CSLTHDSPLHF.

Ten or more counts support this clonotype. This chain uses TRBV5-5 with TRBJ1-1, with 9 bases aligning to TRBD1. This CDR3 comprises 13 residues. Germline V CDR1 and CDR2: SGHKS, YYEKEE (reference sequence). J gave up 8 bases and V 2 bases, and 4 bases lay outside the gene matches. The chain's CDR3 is CASSFPDRGEAFF. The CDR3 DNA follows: TGTGCCAGCAGCTTCCCGGACAGGGGAGAAGCTTTCTTT.

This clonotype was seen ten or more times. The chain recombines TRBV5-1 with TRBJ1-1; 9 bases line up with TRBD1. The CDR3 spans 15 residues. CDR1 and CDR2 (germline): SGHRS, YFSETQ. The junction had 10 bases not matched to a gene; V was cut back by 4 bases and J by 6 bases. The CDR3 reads CASSTSQGANAEAFF. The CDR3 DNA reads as TGCGCCAGCAGCACTTCACAGGGGGCTAACGCTGAAGCTTTCTTT.

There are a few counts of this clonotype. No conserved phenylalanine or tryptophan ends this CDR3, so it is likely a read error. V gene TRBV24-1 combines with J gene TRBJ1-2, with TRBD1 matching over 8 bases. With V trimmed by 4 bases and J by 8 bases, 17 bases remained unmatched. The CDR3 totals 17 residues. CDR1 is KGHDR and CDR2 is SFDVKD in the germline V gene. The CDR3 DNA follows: TGTGCCACCAGTGACTCCGGGACAGGAGGTTCGGGGAAAGGCTACACCCTC. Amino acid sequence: CATSDSGTGGSGKGYTL.

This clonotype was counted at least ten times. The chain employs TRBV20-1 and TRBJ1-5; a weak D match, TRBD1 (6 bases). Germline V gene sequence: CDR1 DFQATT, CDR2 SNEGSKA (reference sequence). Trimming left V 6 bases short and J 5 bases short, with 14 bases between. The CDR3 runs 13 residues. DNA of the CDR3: TGCAGTGCAGGCACAGGGTTAGATCAGCCCCAGCATTTT. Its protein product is CSAGTGLDQPQHF.

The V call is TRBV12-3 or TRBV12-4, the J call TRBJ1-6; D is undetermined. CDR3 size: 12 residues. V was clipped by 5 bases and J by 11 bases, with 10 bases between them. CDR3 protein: CASSPAVTPLHF. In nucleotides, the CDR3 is TGTGCCAGCAGTCCTGCCGTTACACCCCTCCACTTT.

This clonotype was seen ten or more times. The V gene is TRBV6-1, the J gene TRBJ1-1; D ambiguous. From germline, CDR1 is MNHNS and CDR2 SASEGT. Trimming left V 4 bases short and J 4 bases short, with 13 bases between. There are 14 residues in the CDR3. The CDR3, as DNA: TGTGCCAGCAGTGCCGCAGGCACGATCACTGAAGCTTTCTTT. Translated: CASSAAGTITEAFF.